Reported below is one TCR beta chain. Its antigen remains unknown. Indicated treatment: over 15 received Ad26.COV2.S at low or high dose, single or two shots; several received placebo; per-sample allocation not given. Day 63 after the first injection of vaccine or placebo was the sampling time. Here immunoSEQ multiplex PCR was the method, and the copy in TCRdb shows in-frame clones only, minus some. The sample has 300,000 to 400,000 clones, under 90% seen once; the top ten hold 5.5%. Germline-derived CDR1 and CDR2 are SGHDT and YYEEEE. V dropped 1 base and J dropped 0 bases, with 7 bases sitting between them. The CDR3 runs to 14 residues. This record belongs to a study of Ad26.COV2.S vaccination and SARS-CoV-2 variants. Study findings and constraints: A substantial breadth of spike-specific CD8+ and CD4+ T cell responses after vaccination has been reported. In TCR breadth and depth analyses, total T cell responses may have been underestimated.

The source was peripheral blood, collected in a trial of Ad26.COV2.S vaccine versus placebo. J is TRBJ1-2 and V is TRBV5-6, with D perhaps TRBD1 (5 bases). This receptor was identified in a person aged 18-65 years who received the Ad26.COV2.S COVID-19 vaccine or a placebo. The CDR3 spells CASSLWGANYGYTF. Written as DNA, the CDR3 is TGTGCCAGCAGCTTGTGGGGGGCTAACTATGGCTACACCTTC.